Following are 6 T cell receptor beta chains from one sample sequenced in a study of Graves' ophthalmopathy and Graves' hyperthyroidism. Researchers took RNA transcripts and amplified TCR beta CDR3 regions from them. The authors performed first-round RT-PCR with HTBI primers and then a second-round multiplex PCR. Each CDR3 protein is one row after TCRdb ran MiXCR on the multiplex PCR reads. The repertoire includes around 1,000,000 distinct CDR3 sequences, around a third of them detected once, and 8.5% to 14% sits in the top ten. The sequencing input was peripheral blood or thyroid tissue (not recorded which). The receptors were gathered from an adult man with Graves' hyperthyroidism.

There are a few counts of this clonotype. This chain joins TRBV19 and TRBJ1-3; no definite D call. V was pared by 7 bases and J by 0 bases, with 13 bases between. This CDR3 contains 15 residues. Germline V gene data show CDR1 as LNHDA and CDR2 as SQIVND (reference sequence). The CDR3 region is CASIYTAHSGNTIYF. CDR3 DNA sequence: TGTGCCAGTATATACACTGCTCACTCTGGAAACACCATATATTTT.

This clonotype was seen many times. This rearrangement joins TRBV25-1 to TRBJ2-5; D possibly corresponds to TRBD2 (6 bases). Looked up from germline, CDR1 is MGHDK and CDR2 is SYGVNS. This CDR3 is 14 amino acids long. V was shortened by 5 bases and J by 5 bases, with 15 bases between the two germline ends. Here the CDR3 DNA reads TGTGCCAGCAGTCACCGGGACTCAAGGGAGACCCAGTACTTC. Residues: CASSHRDSRETQYF.

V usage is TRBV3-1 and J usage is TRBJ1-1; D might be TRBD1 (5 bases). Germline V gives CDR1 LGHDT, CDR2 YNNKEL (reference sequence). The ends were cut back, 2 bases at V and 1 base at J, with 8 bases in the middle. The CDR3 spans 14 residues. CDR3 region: CASSQPGQNTEAFF. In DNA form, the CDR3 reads TGTGCCAGCAGCCAACCGGGGCAGAACACTGAAGCTTTCTTT.

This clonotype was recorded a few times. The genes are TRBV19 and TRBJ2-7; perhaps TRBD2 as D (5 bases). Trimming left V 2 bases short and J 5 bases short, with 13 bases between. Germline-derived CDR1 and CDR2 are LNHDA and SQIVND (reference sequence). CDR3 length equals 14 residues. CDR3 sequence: CASSISASLNEQYF. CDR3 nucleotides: TGTGCCAGTAGTATATCGGCTAGCCTCAACGAGCAGTACTTC.

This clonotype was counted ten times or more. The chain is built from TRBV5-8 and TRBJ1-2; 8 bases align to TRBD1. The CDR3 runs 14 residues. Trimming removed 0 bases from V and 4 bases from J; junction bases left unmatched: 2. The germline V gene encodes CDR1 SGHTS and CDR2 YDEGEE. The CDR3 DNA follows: TGTGCCAGCAGCTTGGGGACAGGGACCTATGGCTACACCTTC. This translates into CASSLGTGTYGYTF.

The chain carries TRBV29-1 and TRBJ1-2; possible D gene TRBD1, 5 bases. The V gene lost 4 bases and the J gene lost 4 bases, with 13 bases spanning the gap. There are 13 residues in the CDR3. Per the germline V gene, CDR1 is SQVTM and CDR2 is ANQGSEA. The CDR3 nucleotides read TGCAGCGTTGCGAAGGGGATTCTCTATGGCTACACCTTC. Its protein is CSVAKGILYGYTF. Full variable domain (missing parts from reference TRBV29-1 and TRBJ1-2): SAVISQKPSRDICQRGTSLTIQCQVDSQVTMMFWYRQQPGQSLTLIATANQGSEATYESGFVIDKFPISRPNLTFSTLTVSNMSPEDSSIYLCSVAKGILYGYTFGSGTRLTVV.